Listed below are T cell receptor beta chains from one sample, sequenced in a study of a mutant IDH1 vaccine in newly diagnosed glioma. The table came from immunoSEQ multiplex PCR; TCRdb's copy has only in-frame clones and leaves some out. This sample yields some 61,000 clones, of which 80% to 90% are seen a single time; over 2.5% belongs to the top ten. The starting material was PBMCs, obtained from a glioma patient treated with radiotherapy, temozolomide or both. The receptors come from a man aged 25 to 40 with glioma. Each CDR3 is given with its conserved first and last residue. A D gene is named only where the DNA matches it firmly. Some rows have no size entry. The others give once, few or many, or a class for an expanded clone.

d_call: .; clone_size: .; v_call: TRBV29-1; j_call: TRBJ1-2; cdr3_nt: TGCAGCGCTAACCAGGTCAATAGAAACTATGGCTACACCTTC; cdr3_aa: CSANQVNRNYGYTF
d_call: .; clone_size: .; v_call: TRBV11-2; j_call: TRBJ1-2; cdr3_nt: TGTGCCAGCAGCTTAGTCCCGGGGGCCTATGGCTACACCTTC; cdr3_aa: CASSLVPGAYGYTF
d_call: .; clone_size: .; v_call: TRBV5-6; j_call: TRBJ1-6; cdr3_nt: TGTGCCAGCAGCTTGGACATCCCAAATTCACCCCTCCACTTT; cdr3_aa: CASSLDIPNSPLHF
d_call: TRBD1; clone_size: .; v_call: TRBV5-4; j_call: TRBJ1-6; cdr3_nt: TGTGCCAGCAGCTTGGGCGGACAGGGATCCTATAATTCACCCCTCCACTTT; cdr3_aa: CASSLGGQGSYNSPLHF
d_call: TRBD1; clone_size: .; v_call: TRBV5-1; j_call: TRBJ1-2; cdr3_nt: TGCGCCAGCAGCCGGGACAGGGCAAACTATGGCTACACCTTC; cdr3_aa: CASSRDRANYGYTF
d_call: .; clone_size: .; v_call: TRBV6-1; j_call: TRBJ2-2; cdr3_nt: TGTGCCAGCAGTGGAACCGGGGAGCTGTTTTTT; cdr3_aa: CASSGTGELFF
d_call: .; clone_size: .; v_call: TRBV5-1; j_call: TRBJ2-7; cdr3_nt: TGCGCCAGCAGCTCGGCTGCGACCTCCTACGAGCAGTACTTC; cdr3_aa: CASSSAATSYEQYF
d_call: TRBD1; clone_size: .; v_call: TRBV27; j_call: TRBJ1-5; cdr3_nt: TGTGCCAGCGCACAAGCAGGGGGAAATCAGCCCCAGCATTTT; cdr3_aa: CASAQAGGNQPQHF
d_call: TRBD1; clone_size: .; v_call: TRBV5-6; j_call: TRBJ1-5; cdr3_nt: TGTGCCAGCAACTCAAGGACAGGGTTTAATAGCAATCAGCCCCAGCATTTT; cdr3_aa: CASNSRTGFNSNQPQHF
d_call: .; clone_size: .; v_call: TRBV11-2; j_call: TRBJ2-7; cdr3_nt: TGTGCCAGCAGCTCCTCTCTAGGACAGAACGGCTGGGGCTACGAGCAGTACTTC; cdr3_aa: CASSSSLGQNGWGYEQYF
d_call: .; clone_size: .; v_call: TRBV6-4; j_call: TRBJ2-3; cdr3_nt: TGTGCCAGCAGAAGGACAGCCTTCTTT; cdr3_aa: CASRRTAFF
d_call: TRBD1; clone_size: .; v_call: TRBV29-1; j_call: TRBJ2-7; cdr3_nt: TGCAGCGTTGAAGGCGGGACAGGGGGCTACGAGCAGTACTTC; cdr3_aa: CSVEGGTGGYEQYF
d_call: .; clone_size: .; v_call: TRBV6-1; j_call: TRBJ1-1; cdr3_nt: TGTGCCGTCCCAACCGGGGTCGTGAACACTGAAGCTTTCTTT; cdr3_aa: CAVPTGVVNTEAFF
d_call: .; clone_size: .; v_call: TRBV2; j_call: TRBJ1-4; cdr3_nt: TGTGCCAGCAGGTACGATGAAAAACTGTTTTTT; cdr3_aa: CASRYDEKLFF
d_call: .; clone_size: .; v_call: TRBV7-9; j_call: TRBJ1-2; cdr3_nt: TGTGCCAGCAGCTTAGACAGGCTCGGGGGCTACACCTTC; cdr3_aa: CASSLDRLGGYTF
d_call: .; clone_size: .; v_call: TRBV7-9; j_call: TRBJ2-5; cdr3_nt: TGTGCCAGCAGCTCTAATCACGCAGAGACCCAGTACTTC; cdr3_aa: CASSSNHAETQYF
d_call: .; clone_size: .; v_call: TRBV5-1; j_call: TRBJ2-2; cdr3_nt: TGCGCCAGCAGCTTACAAGGAAGGGAGCTGTTTTTT; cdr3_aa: CASSLQGRELFF
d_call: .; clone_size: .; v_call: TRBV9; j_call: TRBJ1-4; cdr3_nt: TGTGCCAGCAGCACCCTCGGGCAGTTTAATGAAAAACTGTTTTTT; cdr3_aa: CASSTLGQFNEKLFF
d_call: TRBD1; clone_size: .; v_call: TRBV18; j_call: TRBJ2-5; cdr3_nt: TGTGCCAGCTCATCGGGACAGAAAGAGACCCAGTACTTC; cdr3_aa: CASSSGQKETQYF
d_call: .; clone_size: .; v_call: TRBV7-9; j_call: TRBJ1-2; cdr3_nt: TGTGCCAGCAGCCTAGAAGTTGGGCTTGAGGGCTACACCTTC; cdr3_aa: CASSLEVGLEGYTF
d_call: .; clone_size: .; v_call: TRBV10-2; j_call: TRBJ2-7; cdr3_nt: TGCGCCAGCCGGAGAGGGAGATACGAGCAGTACTTC; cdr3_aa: CASRRGRYEQYF
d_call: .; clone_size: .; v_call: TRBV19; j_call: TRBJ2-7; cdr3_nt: TGTGCCAGTAGTACGGCTGGGCAGGGCGGCTACGAGCAGTACTTC; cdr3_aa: CASSTAGQGGYEQYF
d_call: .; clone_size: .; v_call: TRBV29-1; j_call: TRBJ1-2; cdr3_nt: TGCAGCGTTGAAGATCTTGTGACGTCCTCCTATGGCTACACCTTC; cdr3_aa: CSVEDLVTSSYGYTF
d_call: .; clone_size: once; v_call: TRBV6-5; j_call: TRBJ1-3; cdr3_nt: TGTGCCAGCCGAAAAATCCTCTCTGGAAACACCATATATTTT; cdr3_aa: CASRKILSGNTIYF
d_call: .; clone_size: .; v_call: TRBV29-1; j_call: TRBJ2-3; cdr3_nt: TGCAGCGTTAGTAGCCCCCTTAGGGAACAGGGCCCCACAGATACGCAGTATTTT; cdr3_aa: CSVSSPLREQGPTDTQYF
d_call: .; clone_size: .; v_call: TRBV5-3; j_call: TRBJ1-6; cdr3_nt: TGTGCCAGAAGCTTGTCCACAGGGACGGATAATTCACCCCTCCACTTT; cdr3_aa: CARSLSTGTDNSPLHF
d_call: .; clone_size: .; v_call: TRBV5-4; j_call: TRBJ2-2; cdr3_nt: TGTGCCAGCAGTTTCGGGCGGATTCGGAACACCGGGGAGCTGTTTTTT; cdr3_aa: CASSFGRIRNTGELFF
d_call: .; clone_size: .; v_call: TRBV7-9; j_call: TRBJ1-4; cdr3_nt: TGTGCCAGCAGCCTACCGGGTTCAACTAATGAAAAACTGTTTTTT; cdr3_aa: CASSLPGSTNEKLFF
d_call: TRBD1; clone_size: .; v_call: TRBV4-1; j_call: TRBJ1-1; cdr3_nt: TGCGCCAGCAGCCAAGCTGCAGGGGGGAGATGGACTGAAGCTTTCTTT; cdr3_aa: CASSQAAGGRWTEAFF
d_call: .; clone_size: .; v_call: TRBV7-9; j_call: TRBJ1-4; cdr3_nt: TGTGCCAGCAGCCTTGGTCGTGAAAAACTGTTTTTT; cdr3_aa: CASSLGREKLFF
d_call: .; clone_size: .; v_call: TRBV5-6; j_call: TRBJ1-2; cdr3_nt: TGTGCCAGCAGCTTGTGGCGGCGGTACCATGGCTACACCTTC; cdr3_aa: CASSLWRRYHGYTF
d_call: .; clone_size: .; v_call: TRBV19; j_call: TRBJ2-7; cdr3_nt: TGTGCCAGTAGTATAAGCCGAGTCTACGAGCAGTACTTC; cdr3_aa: CASSISRVYEQYF
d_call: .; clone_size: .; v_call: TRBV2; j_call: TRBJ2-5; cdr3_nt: TGTGCCAGGGGGGCCGGGGGCCGGCATGAGCAGTACTTC; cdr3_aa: CARGAGGRHEQYF
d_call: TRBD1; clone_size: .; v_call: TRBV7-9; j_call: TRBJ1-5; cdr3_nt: TGTGCCAGCAGTCGAACTGGAGGGACAGGGGCTAGCAATCAGCCCCAGCATTTT; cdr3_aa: CASSRTGGTGASNQPQHF
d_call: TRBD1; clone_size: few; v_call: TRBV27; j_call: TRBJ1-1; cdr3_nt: TGTGCCAGCAGAACCGGGACAGGGGTAATGTCTGAAGCTTTCTTT; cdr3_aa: CASRTGTGVMSEAFF
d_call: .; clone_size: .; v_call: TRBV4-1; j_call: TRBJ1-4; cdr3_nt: TGCGCCAGCAGCCAAGATCCATTATATTTGATTAATGAAAAACTGTTTTTT; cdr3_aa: CASSQDPLYLINEKLFF
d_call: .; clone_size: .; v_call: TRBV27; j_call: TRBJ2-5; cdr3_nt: TGTGCCAGCAGTACAAACAGGGAAGAGCAGTACTTC; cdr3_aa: CASSTNREEQYF
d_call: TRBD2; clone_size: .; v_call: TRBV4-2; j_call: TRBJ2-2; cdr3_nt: TGTGCCAGCAGCCTCGGGGGGGACACCGGGGAGCTGTTTTTT; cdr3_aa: CASSLGGDTGELFF
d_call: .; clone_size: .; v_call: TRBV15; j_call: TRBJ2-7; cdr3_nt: TGTGCCACCAGCAGCGGACAAGCCTACGAGCAGTACTTC; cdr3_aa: CATSSGQAYEQYF
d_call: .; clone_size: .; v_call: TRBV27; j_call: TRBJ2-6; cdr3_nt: TGTGCCAGCAGTGGGGGGACACCCTCTGGGGCCAACGTCCTGACTTTC; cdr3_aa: CASSGGTPSGANVLTF
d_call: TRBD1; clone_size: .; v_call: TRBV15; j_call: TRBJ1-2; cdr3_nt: TGTGCCACCAGCATCGACAGGGGAAGCTATGGCTACACCTTC; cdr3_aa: CATSIDRGSYGYTF
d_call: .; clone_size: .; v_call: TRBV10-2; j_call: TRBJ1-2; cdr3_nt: TGCGCCAGCAGTGAACCCAAGACACCTCGGGACACATCCTATGGCTACACCTTC; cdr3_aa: CASSEPKTPRDTSYGYTF
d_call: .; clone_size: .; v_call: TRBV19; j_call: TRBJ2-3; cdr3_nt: TGTGCCAGTAGTGCCTGGGGACTGCCGGGCACAGATACGCAGTATTTT; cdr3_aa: CASSAWGLPGTDTQYF
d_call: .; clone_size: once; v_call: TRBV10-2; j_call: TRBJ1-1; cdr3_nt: TGCGCCAGCAGTGAGATAATGACAGGGAACACTGAAGCTTTCTTT; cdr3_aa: CASSEIMTGNTEAFF
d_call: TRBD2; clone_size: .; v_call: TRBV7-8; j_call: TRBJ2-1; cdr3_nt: TGTGCCAGCAGCTTAGACGGGCGGGGGAGCTCCTACAATGAGCAGTTCTTC; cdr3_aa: CASSLDGRGSSYNEQFF
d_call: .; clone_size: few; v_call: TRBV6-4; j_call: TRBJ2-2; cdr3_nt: TGTGCCAGCAGTGACTCGGGGGCCGGGGAGCTGTTTTTT; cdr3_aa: CASSDSGAGELFF
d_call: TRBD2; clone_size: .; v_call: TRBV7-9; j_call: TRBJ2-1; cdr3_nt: TGTGCCAGCAGCTTCGGGACTACTTCCTACAATGAGCAGTTCTTC; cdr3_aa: CASSFGTTSYNEQFF
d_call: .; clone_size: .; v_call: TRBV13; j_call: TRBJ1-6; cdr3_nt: TGTGCCAGCAGCTTAACCCCCACCAGAGGGAATTCACCCCTCCACTTT; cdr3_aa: CASSLTPTRGNSPLHF
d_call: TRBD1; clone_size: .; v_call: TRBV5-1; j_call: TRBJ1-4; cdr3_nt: TGCGCCAGCAGCCCGCGCTGGACAGGCCGGGCAACTAATGAAAAACTGTTTTTT; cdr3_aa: CASSPRWTGRATNEKLFF
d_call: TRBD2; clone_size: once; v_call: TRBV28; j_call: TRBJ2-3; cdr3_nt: TGTGCCAGCAGTCCTGGGACTAGCGGGGGGGACACAGATACGCAGTATTTT; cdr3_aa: CASSPGTSGGDTDTQYF
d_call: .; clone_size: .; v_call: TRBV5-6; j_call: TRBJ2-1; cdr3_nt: TGTGCCAGCAGTCTGAACCGCAATGAGCAGTTCTTC; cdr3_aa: CASSLNRNEQFF
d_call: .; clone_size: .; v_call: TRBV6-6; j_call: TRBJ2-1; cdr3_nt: TGTGCCAGCAGTTACTCGCCTAGGAATGAGCAGTTCTTC; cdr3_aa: CASSYSPRNEQFF
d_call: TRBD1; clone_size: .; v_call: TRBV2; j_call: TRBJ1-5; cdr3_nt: TGTGCCAGCAGTGAACCGGGGACAGGGGGAAATCAGCCCCAGCATTTT; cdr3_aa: CASSEPGTGGNQPQHF
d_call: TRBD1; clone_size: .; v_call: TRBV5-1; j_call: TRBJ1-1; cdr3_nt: TGCGCCAGCAGCTTACCCAGAGGGACAGCCAAACCAACCGCGAACACTGAAGCTTTCTTT; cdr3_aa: CASSLPRGTAKPTANTEAFF
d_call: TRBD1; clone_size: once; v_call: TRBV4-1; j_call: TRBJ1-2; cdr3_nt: TGCGCCAGCAGCTCGAACAGGGGGGTTAACTATGGCTACACCTTC; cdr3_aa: CASSSNRGVNYGYTF
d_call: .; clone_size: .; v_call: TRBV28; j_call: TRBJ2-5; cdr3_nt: TGTGCCAGCAGTTTGAGTGAGACCCAGTACTTC; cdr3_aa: CASSLSETQYF
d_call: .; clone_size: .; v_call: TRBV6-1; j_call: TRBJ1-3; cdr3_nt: TGTGCCAGCAGTGAAGGTGGAACAGCTGGAAACACCATATATTTT; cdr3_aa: CASSEGGTAGNTIYF
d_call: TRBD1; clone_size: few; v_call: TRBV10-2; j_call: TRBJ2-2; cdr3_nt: TGCGCCAGCAGTGACCCCGGGACAGCCAACACCGGGGAGCTGTTTTTT; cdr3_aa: CASSDPGTANTGELFF